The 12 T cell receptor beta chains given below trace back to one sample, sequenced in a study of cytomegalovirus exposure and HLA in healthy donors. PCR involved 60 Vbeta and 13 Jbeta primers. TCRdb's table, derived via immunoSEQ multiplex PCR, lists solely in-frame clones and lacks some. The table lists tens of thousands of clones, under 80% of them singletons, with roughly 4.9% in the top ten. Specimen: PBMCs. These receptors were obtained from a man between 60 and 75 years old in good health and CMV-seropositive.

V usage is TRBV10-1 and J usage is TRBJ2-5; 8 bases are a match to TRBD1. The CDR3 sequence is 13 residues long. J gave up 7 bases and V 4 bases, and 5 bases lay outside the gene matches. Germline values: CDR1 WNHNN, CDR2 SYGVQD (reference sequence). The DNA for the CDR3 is TGCGCCAGCAGTGGGACAGGGACGGGGACCCAGTACTTC. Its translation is CASSGTGTGTQYF.

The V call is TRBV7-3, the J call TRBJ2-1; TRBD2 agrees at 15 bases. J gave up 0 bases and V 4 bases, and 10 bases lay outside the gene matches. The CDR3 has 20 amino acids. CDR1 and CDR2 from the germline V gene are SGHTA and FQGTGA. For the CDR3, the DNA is TGTGCCAGCAGCTCCCTGGGACTAGCGGGAGGAGGGGCCTCCTACAATGAGCAGTTCTTC. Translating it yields CASSSLGLAGGGASYNEQFF.

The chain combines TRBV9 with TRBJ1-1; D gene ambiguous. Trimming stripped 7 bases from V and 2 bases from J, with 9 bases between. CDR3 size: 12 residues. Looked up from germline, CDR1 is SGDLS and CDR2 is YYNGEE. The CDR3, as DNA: TGTGCCAGCGGAGGGTTAAACACTGAAGCTTTCTTT. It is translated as CASGGLNTEAFF.

The CDR3 sequence: CASSYSHLSQPQHF. The CDR3 DNA reads TGTGCCAGCAGTTACTCCCATTTGTCTCAGCCCCAGCATTTT. The gene calls are TRBV6-5 and TRBJ1-5; D not resolved. The CDR3 covers 14 residues. Trimming pared 0 bases from V and 6 bases from J, leaving 9 bases between. The V gene's germline CDR1 is MNHEY and CDR2 SVGAGI.

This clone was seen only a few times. CDR3: CASSTALLRGGELFF. CDR3 nucleotides: TGTGCCAGCAGTACCGCCCTTCTCAGAGGTGGGGAGCTGTTTTTT. This chain links TRBV6-6 with TRBJ2-2; unclear D gene. Germline V CDR1 and CDR2: MNHNY, SVGAGI (reference sequence). V lost 5 bases and J 8 bases, leaving 18 bases between the germline ends. The CDR3 is made up of 15 amino acids.

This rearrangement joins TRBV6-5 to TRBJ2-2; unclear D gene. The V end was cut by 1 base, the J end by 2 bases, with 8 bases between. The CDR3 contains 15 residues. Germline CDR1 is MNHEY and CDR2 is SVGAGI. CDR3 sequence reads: CASSYYTLNTGELFF. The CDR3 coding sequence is TGTGCCAGCAGTTACTATACACTAAACACCGGGGAGCTGTTTTTT.

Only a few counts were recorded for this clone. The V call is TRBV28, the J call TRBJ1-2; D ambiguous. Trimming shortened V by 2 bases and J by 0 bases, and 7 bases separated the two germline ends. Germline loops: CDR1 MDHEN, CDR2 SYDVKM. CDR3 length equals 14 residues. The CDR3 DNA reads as TGTGCCAGCAGTTTAATGGCTTCTAACTATGGCTACACCTTC. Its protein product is CASSLMASNYGYTF.

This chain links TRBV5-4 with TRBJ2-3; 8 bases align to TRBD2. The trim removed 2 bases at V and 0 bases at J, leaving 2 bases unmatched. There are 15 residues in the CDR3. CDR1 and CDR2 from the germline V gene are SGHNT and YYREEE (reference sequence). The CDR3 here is CASSFSGSSTDTQYF. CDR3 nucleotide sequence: TGTGCCAGCAGCTTCAGCGGGAGTAGCACAGATACGCAGTATTTT. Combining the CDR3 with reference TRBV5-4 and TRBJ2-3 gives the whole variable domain ETGVTQSPTHLIKTRGQQVTLRCSSQSGHNTVSWYQQALGQGPQFIFQYYREEENGRGNFPPRFSGLQFPNYSSELNVNALELDDSALYLCASSFSGSSTDTQYFGPGTRLTVL.

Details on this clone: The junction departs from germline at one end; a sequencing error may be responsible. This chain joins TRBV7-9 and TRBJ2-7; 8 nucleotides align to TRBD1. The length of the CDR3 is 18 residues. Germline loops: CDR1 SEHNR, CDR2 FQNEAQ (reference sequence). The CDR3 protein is CSSSPDRGRLTGGYEQYF. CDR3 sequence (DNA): TGTTCCAGCAGCCCAGACAGGGGTCGATTGACAGGAGGCTACGAGCAGTACTTC.

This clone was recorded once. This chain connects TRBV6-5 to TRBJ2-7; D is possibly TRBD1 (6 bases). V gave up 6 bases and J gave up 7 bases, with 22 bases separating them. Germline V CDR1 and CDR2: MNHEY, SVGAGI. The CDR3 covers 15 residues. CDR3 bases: TGTGCCAGCAGGAGCCGGACAGTTCTTAAAGGGGAGCAGTACTTC. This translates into CASRSRTVLKGEQYF.

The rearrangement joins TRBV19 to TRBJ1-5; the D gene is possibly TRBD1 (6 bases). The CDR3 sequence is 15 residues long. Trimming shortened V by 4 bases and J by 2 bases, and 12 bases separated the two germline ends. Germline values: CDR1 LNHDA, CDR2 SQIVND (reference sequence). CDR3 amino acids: CASSTQGHGNQPQHF. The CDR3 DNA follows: TGTGCCAGTAGTACACAGGGACACGGCAATCAGCCCCAGCATTTT.

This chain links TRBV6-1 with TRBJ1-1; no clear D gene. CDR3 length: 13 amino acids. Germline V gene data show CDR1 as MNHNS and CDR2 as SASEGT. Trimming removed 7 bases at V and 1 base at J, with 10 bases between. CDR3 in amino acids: CASTEVGNTEAFF. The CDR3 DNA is TGTGCCAGCACCGAGGTAGGGAACACTGAAGCTTTCTTT.